This entry concerns a single T cell receptor (beta chain). Its antigen is still unknown. This sample was taken from a study of response to subunit inactivated influenza vaccine. The study's findings and limits: Every seasonal influenza vaccination brings in few new T cells, the authors suggested.

The V end was cut by 6 bases, the J end by 3 bases, with 17 bases between. CDR3 size: 15 residues. TCRdb reprocessed the RT-PCR reads via MiXCR and lists one record per CDR3 protein. Of 500,000 to 750,000 distinct CDR3 sequences listed, around 13% are singletons. The chain is built from TRBV12-3 or TRBV12-4 and TRBJ1-1; D gene unclear. The source was PBMCs from blood, collected roughly 12 days after vaccination. This TCR was sampled from a man aged 50 to 60 who received an inactivated influenza vaccine. This CDR3 reads CASSPWPFADTEAFF. The CDR3 DNA follows: TGTGCCAGCAGCCCCTGGCCCTTTGCGGACACTGAAGCTTTCTTT.